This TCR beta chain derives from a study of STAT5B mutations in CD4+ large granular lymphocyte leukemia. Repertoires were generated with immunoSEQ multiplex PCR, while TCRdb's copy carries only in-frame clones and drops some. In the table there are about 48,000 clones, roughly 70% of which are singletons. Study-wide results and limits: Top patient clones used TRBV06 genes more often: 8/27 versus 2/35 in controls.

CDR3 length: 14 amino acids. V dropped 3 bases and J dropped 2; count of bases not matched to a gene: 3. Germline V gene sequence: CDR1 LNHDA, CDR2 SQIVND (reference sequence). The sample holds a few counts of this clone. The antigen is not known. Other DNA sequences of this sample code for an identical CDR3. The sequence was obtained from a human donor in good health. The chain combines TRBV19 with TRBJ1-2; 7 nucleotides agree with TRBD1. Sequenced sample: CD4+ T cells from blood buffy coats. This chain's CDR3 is CASSIKGANYGYTF. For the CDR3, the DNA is TGTGCCAGTAGTATTAAGGGGGCAAACTATGGCTACACCTTC.